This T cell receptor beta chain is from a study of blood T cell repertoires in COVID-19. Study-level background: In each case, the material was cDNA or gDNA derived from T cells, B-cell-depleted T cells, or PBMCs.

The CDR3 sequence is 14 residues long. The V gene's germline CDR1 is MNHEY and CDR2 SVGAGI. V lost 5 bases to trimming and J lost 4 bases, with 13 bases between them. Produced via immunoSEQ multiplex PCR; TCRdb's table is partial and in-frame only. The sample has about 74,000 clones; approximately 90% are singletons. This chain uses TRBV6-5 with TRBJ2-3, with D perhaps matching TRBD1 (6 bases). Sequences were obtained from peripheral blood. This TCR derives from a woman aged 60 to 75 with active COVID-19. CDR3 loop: CASSLGAGPDTQYF. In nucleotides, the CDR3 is TGTGCCAGCAGTCTGGGGGCGGGCCCAGATACGCAGTATTTT.